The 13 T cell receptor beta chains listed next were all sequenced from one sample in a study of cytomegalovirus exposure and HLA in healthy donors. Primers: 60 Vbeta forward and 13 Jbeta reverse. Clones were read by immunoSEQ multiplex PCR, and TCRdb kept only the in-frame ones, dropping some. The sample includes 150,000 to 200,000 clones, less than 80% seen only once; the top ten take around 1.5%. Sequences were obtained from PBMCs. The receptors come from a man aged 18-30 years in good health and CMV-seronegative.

The CDR3 is CATAQGAHTEAFF. CDR3 in DNA: TGTGCCACAGCACAGGGGGCTCACACTGAAGCTTTCTTT. V is TRBV6-5 and J is TRBJ1-1; 9 bases line up with TRBD1. After removal of 10 bases from V and 3 bases from J, the junction contained 6 bases not matched to a gene. This CDR3 spans 13 amino acids. Germline V gene data show CDR1 as MNHEY and CDR2 as SVGAGI.

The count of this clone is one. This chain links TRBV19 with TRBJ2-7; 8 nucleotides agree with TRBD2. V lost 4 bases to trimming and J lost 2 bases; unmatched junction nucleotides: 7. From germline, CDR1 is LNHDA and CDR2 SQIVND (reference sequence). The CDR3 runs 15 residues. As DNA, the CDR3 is TGTGCCAGTAGTAGTCTGGTTAGCGGGACCTACGAGCAGTACTTC. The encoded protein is CASSSLVSGTYEQYF.

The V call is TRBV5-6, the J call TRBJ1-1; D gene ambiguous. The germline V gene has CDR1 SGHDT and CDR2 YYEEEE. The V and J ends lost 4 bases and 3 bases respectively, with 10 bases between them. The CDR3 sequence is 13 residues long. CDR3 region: CASSLPSDTEAFF. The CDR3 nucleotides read TGTGCCAGCAGCCTGCCTTCGGACACTGAAGCTTTCTTT.

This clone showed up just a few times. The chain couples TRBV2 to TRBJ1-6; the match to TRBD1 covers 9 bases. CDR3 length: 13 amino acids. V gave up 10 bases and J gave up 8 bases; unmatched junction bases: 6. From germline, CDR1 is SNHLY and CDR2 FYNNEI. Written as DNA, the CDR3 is TGTGCCACCACGGGACAGGGTGATTCACCCCTCCACTTT. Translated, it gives CATTGQGDSPLHF.

The CDR3 DNA is TGCGCCAGCAGCGGCGGGGGGGCTGGAGAGACCCAGTACTTC. Amino acid sequence: CASSGGGAGETQYF. The chain has TRBV5-1 and TRBJ2-5; TRBD2 agrees at 9 bases. The V gene's germline CDR1 is SGHRS and CDR2 YFSETQ. The CDR3 covers 14 residues. V dropped 4 bases and J dropped 4; count of bases not matched to a gene: 5.

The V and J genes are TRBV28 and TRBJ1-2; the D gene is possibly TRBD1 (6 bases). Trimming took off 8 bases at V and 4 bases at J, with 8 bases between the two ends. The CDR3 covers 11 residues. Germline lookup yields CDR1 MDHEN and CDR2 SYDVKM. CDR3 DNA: TGTGCCAGCGCACAGGGCTATGGCTACACCTTC. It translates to CASAQGYGYTF.

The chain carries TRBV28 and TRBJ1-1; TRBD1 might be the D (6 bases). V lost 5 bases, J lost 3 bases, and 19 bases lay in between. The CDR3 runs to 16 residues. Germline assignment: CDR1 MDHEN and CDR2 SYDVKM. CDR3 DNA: TGTGCCAGCAGTCCACTCAATAGGGGGAGGGACACTGAAGCTTTCTTT. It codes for CASSPLNRGRDTEAFF.

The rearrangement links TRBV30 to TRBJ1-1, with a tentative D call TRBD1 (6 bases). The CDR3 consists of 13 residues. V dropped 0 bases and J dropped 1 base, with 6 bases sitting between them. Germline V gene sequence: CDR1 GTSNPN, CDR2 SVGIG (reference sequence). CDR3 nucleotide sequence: TGTGCCTGGAGTGTACAGGGGAACACTGAAGCTTTCTTT. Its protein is CAWSVQGNTEAFF. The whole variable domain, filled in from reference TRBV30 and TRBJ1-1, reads SQTIHQWPATLVQPVGSPLSLECTVEGTSNPNLYWYRQAAGRGLQLLFYSVGIGQISSEVPQNLSASRPQDRQFILSSKKLLLSDSGFYLCAWSVQGNTEAFFGQGTRLTVV.

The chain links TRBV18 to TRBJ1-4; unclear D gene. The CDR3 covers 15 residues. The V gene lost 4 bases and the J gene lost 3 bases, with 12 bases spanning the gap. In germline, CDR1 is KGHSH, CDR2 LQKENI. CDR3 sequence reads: CASSLYEVPNEKLFF. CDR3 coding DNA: TGTGCCAGCTCACTGTACGAGGTCCCTAATGAAAAACTGTTTTTT.

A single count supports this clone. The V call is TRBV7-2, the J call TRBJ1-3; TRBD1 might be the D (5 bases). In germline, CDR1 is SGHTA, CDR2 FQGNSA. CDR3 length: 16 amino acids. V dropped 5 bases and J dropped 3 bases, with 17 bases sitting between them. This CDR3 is CASSPPPREGGNTIYF. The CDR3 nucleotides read TGTGCCAGCAGCCCCCCTCCCAGGGAAGGTGGAAACACCATATATTTT.

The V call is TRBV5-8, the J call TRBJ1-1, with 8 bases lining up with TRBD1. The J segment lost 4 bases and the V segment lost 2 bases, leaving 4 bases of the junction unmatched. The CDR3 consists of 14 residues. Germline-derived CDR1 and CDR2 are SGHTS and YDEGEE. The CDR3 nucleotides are TGTGCCAGCAGCTTTTCAGGGGGCTCCACTGAAGCTTTCTTT. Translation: CASSFSGGSTEAFF.

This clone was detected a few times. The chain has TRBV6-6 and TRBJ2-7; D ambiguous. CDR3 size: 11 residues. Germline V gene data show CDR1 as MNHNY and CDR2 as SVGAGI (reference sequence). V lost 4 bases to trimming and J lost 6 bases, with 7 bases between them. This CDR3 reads CASSSTGEQYF. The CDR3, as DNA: TGTGCCAGCAGTTCAACGGGCGAGCAGTACTTC.

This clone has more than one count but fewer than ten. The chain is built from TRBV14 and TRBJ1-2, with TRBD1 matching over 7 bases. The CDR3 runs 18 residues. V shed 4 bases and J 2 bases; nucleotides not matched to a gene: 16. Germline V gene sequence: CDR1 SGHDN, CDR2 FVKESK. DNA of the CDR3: TGTGCCAGCAGCCGTTTCCCCGCCGGGACAGTGTTCAACTATGGCTACACCTTC. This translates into CASSRFPAGTVFNYGYTF.